Detailed here is one TCR beta chain. The cohort comprised adults aged about 18 to 100 years residing in some 24 US areas. Recovery among Cohort 3 donors was established by two negative PCRs, clearance, or symptom resolution. The CDR3 length is 12 residues. The germline V and J ends were trimmed by 8 bases and 5 bases, with 13 bases remaining between them. As originally analysed: Reference gene primer amplification gave nucleated cell count estimates. Method: immunoSEQ multiplex PCR; TCRdb's copy keeps in-frame clones and lacks some. D and trimming were read from the DNA, whereas the V and J calls and clone size are those reported in that table. The sample lists roughly 200,000 clones, approximately 90% occurring once. These data are taken from a study of blood T cell repertoires in COVID-19. Study-wide context: The origin of the acute and convalescent COVID-19 samples was the United States, Italy and Spain.

The sequenced sample consisted of PBMCs or T cells enriched from blood (not recorded which). The receptor's source is a man aged 30 to 39 who had recovered from COVID-19. The rearrangement joins TRBV23-1 to TRBJ2-7; no definite D call. TRBV23-1 qualifies as an ORF whose function is uncertain. CDR3 coding DNA: TGCGCCAGCCGTTATCATCACAACGAGCAGTACTTC. Translation: CASRYHHNEQYF.